This T cell receptor (beta chain) was captured by sequencing in a study of blood T cell repertoires in COVID-19. The overall study: Spain, Italy and the United States supplied samples that represented acute and convalescent COVID-19. T cells, B-cell-depleted T cells, or PBMCs supplied cDNA or gDNA.

V lost 3 bases to trimming and J lost 7 bases, with 9 bases between them. This CDR3 is built from 13 residues. Some clones are missing from TCRdb's copy, which holds only in-frame ones; the method was immunoSEQ multiplex PCR. The sample lists some 70,000 clones, roughly four fifths occurring once. Sequenced input: peripheral blood. The receptor comes from a woman aged 70-85 years with acute or convalescent COVID-19. This sequence joins TRBV12-3 or TRBV12-4 and TRBJ1-4; D remains ambiguous. CDR3 sequence: CASSFVRSEKLFF. CDR3 nucleotide sequence: TGTGCCAGCAGTTTTGTAAGGAGTGAAAAACTGTTTTTT.